This T cell receptor beta chain came from a study of shared clonotypes between healthy human individuals. The V end lost 6 bases, the J end lost 5 bases, and 16 bases lay between the germline ends. CDR3 length equals 14 residues. Germline CDR1 and CDR2: MDHEN and SYDVKM. TCRdb's copy holds only in-frame clones and misses some; the assay was immunoSEQ multiplex PCR. This table holds a few hundred thousand clones, about 69% found once. The source material was memory CD4+ T cells sorted from blood. Stated subset: CD45RA-negative fraction. The genes are TRBV28 and TRBJ1-1, with no clear D. The TCR comes from a man aged 25 to 45 in good health. Here the CDR3 reads CASRGNSGRTEAFF. The CDR3 coding sequence is TGTGCCAGCAGGGGTAACAGTGGGAGAACTGAAGCTTTCTTT.